This T cell receptor (beta chain) was found in a study of beta chain features in type 1 diabetes. Whole-study results and caveats: Patients' naive, central memory and Treg TCRB repertoires seemed closer to one another than those of healthy donors. Shortening that was moderate but significant affected the TCRB CDR3s of Type 1 diabetes patients in all four CD4+ subsets.

This clone was detected only a few times. The target antigen is unknown. The length of the CDR3 is 18 residues. Germline V gene data show CDR1 as MNHEY and CDR2 as SMNVEV (reference sequence). Trimming took 2 bases from V and 3 from J; bases not matched to a gene: 11. Every bit of the isolated RNA underwent reverse transcription, so sequencing read expressed TCRB transcripts. The assay was immunoSEQ multiplex PCR, and TCRdb's table has in-frame clones only and misses some. The table includes hundreds of thousands of clones, about 15% detected once. CD45RO/CCR7/CD25/CD127/CD95/CD27 staining was used to isolate CD4+ naive, central memory, regulatory and stem cell-like memory cells by sorting.

The sample was naive CD4+ T cells from blood. The clonotype originates from a man younger than 30 with type 1 diabetes. V and J are TRBV27 and TRBJ2-1, with 9 bases fitting TRBD2. The CDR3: CASSLSPPGLALYNEQFF. CDR3 in DNA: TGTGCCAGCAGTTTAAGCCCCCCGGGACTAGCCCTCTACAATGAGCAGTTCTTC.